Following are 10 T cell receptor beta chains from one sample sequenced in a study of blood T cell repertoires in COVID-19. The table came from immunoSEQ multiplex PCR; TCRdb's copy has only in-frame clones and leaves some out. The table has some 150,000 clones, around 85% seen once. The sequenced sample was peripheral blood. These receptors were collected from a middle-aged woman with active or convalescent COVID-19.

The V gene is TRBV7-9, the J gene TRBJ1-2; D possibly corresponds to TRBD1 (5 bases). This CDR3 region has 16 residues. The V gene's germline CDR1 is SEHNR and CDR2 FQNEAQ (reference sequence). Trimming took 5 bases from V and 3 from J, leaving 19 bases between them. CDR3 region: CASSPTGGLADYGYTF. The DNA of the CDR3 is TGTGCCAGCAGCCCTACCGGGGGTCTGGCGGACTATGGCTACACCTTC.

This chain links TRBV19 with TRBJ2-6; TRBD1 might be the D (5 bases). This CDR3 contains 15 residues. The V gene's germline CDR1 is LNHDA and CDR2 SQIVND (reference sequence). Between the trimmed V and J ends, which lost 6 bases and 4 bases, there was a span of 13 bases. The CDR3 loop is CASRTQGTGANVLTF. CDR3 sequence (DNA): TGTGCCAGTAGAACGCAGGGCACCGGGGCCAACGTCCTGACTTTC.

V is TRBV27 and J is TRBJ2-5; 9 nucleotides match TRBD1. Germline CDR1 is MNHEY and CDR2 is SMNVEV (reference sequence). With 7 bases clipped from V and 6 bases from J, the junction kept 6 bases outside the gene matches. The CDR3 runs 13 residues. CDR3 sequence (DNA): TGTGCCAGCACTCCGACAGGGGGTCAGACCCAGTACTTC. Encoded protein: CASTPTGGQTQYF.

This clone was detected ten times or more. The CDR3 is CASSSAGSSGANVLTF. CDR3 coding DNA: TGTGCCAGCAGCTCCGCCGGGTCCTCTGGGGCCAACGTCCTGACTTTC. V is TRBV6-2 or TRBV6-3 and J is TRBJ2-6; D gene ambiguous. Germline CDR1 is MNHEY and CDR2 is SVGEGT. Trimming cost V 6 bases and J 0 bases, with 12 bases left between them. The CDR3 is 16 residues long.

J is TRBJ1-2 and V is TRBV30; D is uncertain. V lost 4 bases and J 4 bases, leaving 13 bases between the germline ends. Germline V gene sequence: CDR1 GTSNPN, CDR2 SVGIG (reference sequence). The CDR3 has 13 residues. The chain's CDR3 is CAWTVSETYGYTF. The DNA of the CDR3 is TGTGCCTGGACCGTCAGCGAAACCTATGGCTACACCTTC.

The chain carries TRBV7-9 and TRBJ1-2; the match to TRBD1 covers 10 bases. V dropped 4 bases and J dropped 4; count of bases not matched to a gene: 15. The CDR3 is made up of 18 amino acids. CDR1 is SEHNR, CDR2 FQNEAQ, per germline (reference sequence). The CDR3 sequence is CASSSNNAVDRGLYGYTF. For the CDR3, the DNA is TGTGCCAGCAGCTCCAACAACGCAGTAGACAGGGGGCTCTATGGCTACACCTTC.

This clone was recorded only once. The rearrangement uses TRBV18 and TRBJ1-3, with D maybe TRBD1 (6 bases). The V end lost 3 bases, the J end lost 0 bases, and 9 bases lay between the germline ends. The CDR3 is 15 residues long. In germline, CDR1 is KGHSH, CDR2 LQKENI. CDR3 sequence (DNA): TGTGCCAGCTCACCTGGACAGTTCTCTGGAAACACCATATATTTT. Protein product: CASSPGQFSGNTIYF.

This chain links TRBV10-2 with TRBJ2-1, with TRBD2 matching over 10 bases. The CDR3 is 15 amino acids. Trimming cost V 6 bases and J 2 bases; bases outside gene matches: 4. Germline values: CDR1 WSHSY, CDR2 SAAADI. The CDR3 protein is CASRDSGGTYNEQFF. CDR3 bases: TGCGCCAGCAGGGATAGCGGGGGGACCTACAATGAGCAGTTCTTC.

The chain carries TRBV4-3 and TRBJ2-7, with 8 positions matching TRBD1. There are 15 residues in the CDR3. Germline values: CDR1 LGHNA, CDR2 YSLEER. J was trimmed by 2 bases and V by 6 bases; bases with no gene match: 9. CDR3 residues: CASSPGATGAYEQYF. CDR3 in DNA: TGCGCCAGCAGTCCTGGGGCGACAGGGGCCTACGAGCAGTACTTC.

This chain's CDR3 is CASTGLFNEQFF. CDR3 nucleotide sequence: TGTGCCAGCACGGGACTTTTCAATGAGCAGTTCTTC. The V and J genes are TRBV2 and TRBJ2-1, with D perhaps TRBD2 (6 bases). The CDR3 is 12 amino acids. V lost 7 bases and J 6 bases, leaving 10 bases between the germline ends. Per germline, CDR1 SNHLY and CDR2 FYNNEI.